A single sample is the source of the 20 T cell receptor beta chains below, sequenced in a study of T cells after yellow fever vaccination. In TCRdb, the 5' RACE reads were re-called with MiXCR into one record per CDR3 protein. The sample has about 57,000 distinct CDR3 sequences; about 7% are singletons. The source material was CD8+ T cells sorted from PBMCs, sampled 15 days after the yellow fever booster vaccination. The origin of the receptors is a man aged 30 to 45 who received the YFV17D yellow fever vaccine.

This clonotype was seen ten or more times. J is TRBJ2-1 and V is TRBV7-9; D is uncertain. Germline CDR1 is SEHNR and CDR2 is FQNEAQ (reference sequence). Trimming took off 6 bases at V and 12 bases at J, with 6 bases between the two ends. This CDR3 region has 9 residues. In DNA form, the CDR3 reads TGTGCCAGCAGGGGTAGGCAGTTCTTC. This encodes CASRGRQFF.

The chain employs TRBV20-1 and TRBJ2-1; 9 bases fit TRBD2. Germline V gene sequence: CDR1 DFQATT, CDR2 SNEGSKA (reference sequence). V was pared by 1 base and J by 1 base, with 5 bases of the junction left unmatched. The CDR3 loop spans 16 amino acids. The CDR3 sequence: CSARVLAGSSYNEQFF. The CDR3 region has the DNA TGCAGTGCTAGAGTGCTAGCGGGAAGTTCCTACAATGAGCAGTTCTTC.

The chain links TRBV20-1 to TRBJ2-7; the match to TRBD1 covers 7 bases. V lost 0 bases to trimming and J lost 2 bases; unmatched junction nucleotides: 7. The CDR3 loop spans 15 amino acids. Germline CDR1 reads DFQATT; CDR2 reads SNEGSKA (reference sequence). The CDR3 nucleotides read TGCAGTGCTAGAGATCGGGCAGGGGGTACCTACGAGCAGTACTTC. Its protein product is CSARDRAGGTYEQYF.

This clonotype was seen repeatedly, ten times or more. The rearrangement uses TRBV6-5 and TRBJ2-7; tentatively, D is TRBD1 (6 bases). Trimming removed 3 bases from V and 5 bases from J, with 14 bases in between. Germline loops: CDR1 MNHEY, CDR2 SVGAGI. This CDR3 contains 14 residues. Written as DNA, the CDR3 is TGTGCCAGCAGTTATGGGCAGGGGCGGAACGAGCAGTACTTC. It is translated as CASSYGQGRNEQYF.

This clonotype was detected many times. The chain couples TRBV30 to TRBJ2-7, with 8 bases fitting TRBD1. The V and J ends lost 5 bases and 2 bases, in that order; junction bases with no gene match: 5. The CDR3 has 13 amino acids. The germline V gene has CDR1 GTSNPN and CDR2 SVGIG (reference sequence). CDR3 protein: CAWQGAPPYEQYF. The CDR3 nucleotides are TGTGCCTGGCAGGGGGCGCCTCCCTACGAGCAGTACTTC.

This clonotype was seen at least ten times. This chain connects TRBV29-1 to TRBJ2-1; 14 bases are a match to TRBD2. Trimming removed 1 base from V and 8 bases from J; junction bases left unmatched: 4. The germline V gene encodes CDR1 SQVTM and CDR2 ANQGSEA. The CDR3 consists of 15 residues. CDR3 DNA sequence: TGCAGCGTTGAAGGGGGACTAGCGGGAGCAGATGAGCAGTTCTTC. Amino acids: CSVEGGLAGADEQFF.

This clonotype has ten or more counts. V usage is TRBV9 and J usage is TRBJ2-7; tentatively, D is TRBD1 (6 bases). Trimming took 0 bases from V and 0 from J, leaving 10 bases between them. The germline gives CDR1 SGDLS, CDR2 YYNGEE. The CDR3 length is 15 residues. CDR3 in amino acids: CASSVGDILSYEQYF. The CDR3 region has the DNA TGTGCCAGCAGCGTAGGGGACATCCTCTCCTACGAGCAGTACTTC.

There are many counts of this clonotype. The rearrangement links TRBV7-2 to TRBJ2-7; TRBD2 aligns across 9 bases. Germline-derived CDR1 and CDR2 are SGHTA and FQGNSA. The CDR3 runs 15 residues. The V gene end was trimmed by 4 bases and the J gene end by 5 bases; junction bases not matched to a gene: 9. CDR3 nucleotide sequence: TGTGCCAGCAGCTATTCCCTAGCGGGATTGGACGAGCAGTACTTC. It codes for CASSYSLAGLDEQYF.

The chain links TRBV5-6 to TRBJ2-2, with 11 nucleotides matching TRBD2. Per the germline V gene, CDR1 is SGHDT and CDR2 is YYEEEE. V was clipped by 4 bases and J by 3 bases; unmatched bases: 5. This CDR3 has 16 residues. The CDR3 region has the DNA TGTGCCAGCAGCGGGGGACTAGCGGTCTACACCGGGGAGCTGTTTTTT. This codes for CASSGGLAVYTGELFF.

This clonotype was found many times. The rearrangement links TRBV12-3 or TRBV12-4 to TRBJ2-3; TRBD2 is a possible D gene (6 bases). V was pared by 3 bases and J by 3 bases, with 13 bases between. This CDR3 is built from 15 residues. The CDR3 DNA is TGTGCCAGCAGTTTGGAGGGAAGGAAAACAGATACGCAGTATTTT. This codes for CASSLEGRKTDTQYF.

Details on this clonotype: Germline is not matched at one junction end, which may reflect a read error. The V gene is TRBV5-4, the J gene TRBJ1-2, with D unresolved. This CDR3 comprises 14 residues. Germline loops: CDR1 SGHNT, CDR2 YYREEE (reference sequence). CDR3 sequence reads: CASSLVAASYGYTF. CDR3 sequence (DNA): TGTGCCAGCAGTTTGGTGGCGGCGTCCTATGGCTACACCTTC.

This clonotype was detected many times. The chain recombines TRBV7-6 with TRBJ1-1; weak D call: TRBD1 (5 bases). This CDR3 is built from 13 residues. The V end lost 4 bases, the J end lost 4 bases, and 10 bases lay between the germline ends. Germline CDR1 is SGHVS and CDR2 is FNYEAQ. The CDR3 region has the DNA TGTGCCAGCAGCTCAGCAGGGAGCACTGAAGCTTTCTTT. Translation: CASSSAGSTEAFF.

This clonotype showed up many times. CDR3 region: CASSHYEGETQYF. DNA for the CDR3: TGTGCCAGCAGCCATTACGAGGGAGAGACCCAGTACTTC. This chain uses TRBV11-2 with TRBJ2-5; TRBD2 is a possible D gene (5 bases). CDR1 and CDR2 from the germline V gene are SGHAT and FQNNGV. The CDR3 is made up of 13 amino acids. Trimming left V 5 bases short and J 4 bases short, with 11 bases between.

The CDR3 coding sequence is TGCAGTGCCCACAGACAGGGTGGATACAATGAGCAGTTCTTC. Its protein product is CSAHRQGGYNEQFF. The chain links TRBV20-1 to TRBJ2-1; 7 positions agree with TRBD1. Unmatched junction bases numbered 9, after V lost 6 bases and J lost 4 bases. Germline values: CDR1 DFQATT, CDR2 SNEGSKA (reference sequence). The CDR3 is 14 residues long.

In this sample, this clonotype turned up many times. This chain connects TRBV15 to TRBJ2-7; perhaps TRBD2 as D (6 bases). Per germline, CDR1 LNHNV and CDR2 YYDKDF (reference sequence). The CDR3 covers 16 residues. The V end lost 8 bases, the J end lost 4 bases, and 24 bases lay between the germline ends. The CDR3 protein is CATAIAAGPRAYEQYF. The CDR3 DNA reads as TGTGCCACCGCTATAGCGGCAGGACCACGGGCTTACGAGCAGTACTTC.

This clonotype showed up just a few times. V and J are TRBV5-4 and TRBJ2-7; 9 bases are shared with TRBD2. The CDR3 runs 14 residues. J gave up 0 bases and V 4 bases, and 2 bases lay outside the gene matches. Per germline, CDR1 SGHNT and CDR2 YYREEE (reference sequence). The CDR3 is CASSVSGSSYEQYF. DNA for the CDR3: TGTGCCAGCAGCGTTAGCGGGAGCTCCTACGAGCAGTACTTC. The variable domain in full, completed from reference TRBV5-4 and TRBJ2-7, reads ETGVTQSPTHLIKTRGQQVTLRCSSQSGHNTVSWYQQALGQGPQFIFQYYREEENGRGNFPPRFSGLQFPNYSSELNVNALELDDSALYLCASSVSGSSYEQYFGPGTRLTVT.

In its sample, this clonotype was seen many times. This chain's CDR3 is CASSPEPQHF. CDR3 DNA: TGTGCCTCGTCCCCCGAGCCCCAGCATTTT. J is TRBJ1-5 and V is TRBV27; D uncertain. CDR1 and CDR2 (germline): MNHEY, SMNVEV (reference sequence). V lost 11 bases, J lost 8 bases, and 10 bases lay in between. The CDR3 length is 10 residues.

This clonotype showed up many times. This chain uses TRBV11-2 with TRBJ2-1; D possibly matches TRBD1 or TRBD2 (7 bases each). Germline V gene data show CDR1 as SGHAT and CDR2 as FQNNGV. V was pared by 3 bases and J by 12 bases, with 18 bases between. This CDR3 region has 14 residues. DNA for the CDR3: TGTGCCAGCAGCTTCGGCGGAGGGGGCGGGGGGCAGTTCTTC. Its protein is CASSFGGGGGGQFF.

In its sample, this clonotype was seen many times. The chain carries TRBV29-1 and TRBJ2-2; unclear D gene. Germline lookup yields CDR1 SQVTM and CDR2 ANQGSEA. Trimming removed 0 bases from V and 6 bases from J, with 5 bases in between. This CDR3 is 12 amino acids long. Written as DNA, the CDR3 is TGCAGCGTTGAAGATCTGTCCGGGGAGCTGTTTTTT. Translating it yields CSVEDLSGELFF.

This clonotype was observed at least ten times. The chain has TRBV6-5 and TRBJ1-5; D unclear. The length of the CDR3 is 13 residues. Per germline, CDR1 MNHEY and CDR2 SVGAGI. V lost 6 bases and J 2 bases, leaving 8 bases between the germline ends. In DNA, the CDR3 is TGTGCCAGCAGAGCGTTGGGCAATCAGCCCCAGCATTTT. Translated, it gives CASRALGNQPQHF.